This TCR beta chain was observed in a study of blood T cell repertoires in COVID-19. About the study: The samples span acute and convalescent COVID-19 from the United States, Italy and Spain.

Germline V lookup: CDR1 SGDLS, CDR2 YYNGEE. With 3 bases clipped from V and 6 bases from J, the junction kept 5 bases outside the gene matches. There are 14 residues in the CDR3. TCRdb keeps only in-frame clones here, not all; method: immunoSEQ multiplex PCR. The sample holds a few hundred thousand clones, around 89% seen once. The sample consisted of PBMCs or T cells enriched from blood (not recorded which). This rearrangement joins TRBV9 to TRBJ1-1; 10 nucleotides line up with TRBD1. This clonotype was obtained from a woman in her thirties or forties who had recovered from COVID-19. The CDR3 nucleotides are TGTGCCAGCAGCGGGGGACAGGGGCGTCCTGAAGCTTTCTTT. Encoded protein: CASSGGQGRPEAFF. Filled out from reference TRBV9 and TRBJ1-1, the complete variable domain reads DSGVTQTPKHLITATGQRVTLRCSPRSGDLSVYWYQQSLDQGLQFLIQYYNGEERAKGNILERFSAQQFPDLHSELNLSSLELGDSALYFCASSGGQGRPEAFFGQGTRLTVV.